The rows below give T cell receptor beta chains drawn from one sample of a study of T cell repertoires in cytomegalovirus infection. TCRdb reanalysed the reads using MiXCR and keeps one entry per CDR3 protein. Here the sample spans around 330,000 distinct CDR3 sequences, 17% being singletons. Sequenced: PBMCs. The source is a human donor in good health (CMV status not recorded). Some clones in this sample may be carry-over from other donors' samples. Each CDR3 is given without its conserved first and last residue. A D gene is named only where the DNA matches it firmly.

CDR3 protein	D gene	V gene	J gene
ASSQDRQSSYNSPLH	.	TRBV4-3	TRBJ1-6
ASRNGNQPQH	.	TRBV5-4	TRBJ1-5
ASSSRRDTQY	.	TRBV5-6	TRBJ2-3
ASSSGTGFQPQH	TRBD1	TRBV6-1	TRBJ1-5
ASTLQIGDRARYYGYT	TRBD1	TRBV7-2	TRBJ1-2
SAEDRALNTEAF	TRBD1	TRBV20-1	TRBJ1-1
ASSEYSSTGELF	.	TRBV6-1	TRBJ2-2
ASSEVQGSGDTQY	.	TRBV25-1	TRBJ2-3
ASSLQASDYNEQF	.	TRBV7-2	TRBJ2-1
SARDKGGSGRGTWYGYT	.	TRBV20-1	TRBJ1-2
ASSLGALSYEQY	.	TRBV7-6	TRBJ2-7
SVEDNYGSGRAGANVLT	.	TRBV29-1	TRBJ2-6
ASSRQFSNQPQH	.	TRBV6-1	TRBJ1-5
ASSLAGYEQF	.	TRBV12-3/TRBV12-4	TRBJ2-1
AISESIGGPLH	.	TRBV10-3	TRBJ1-6
ASSLGGGAVGNQPQH	.	TRBV12-3/TRBV12-4	TRBJ1-5
ASSQDIVEQSGETQY	.	TRBV4-1	TRBJ2-5
ASSVGTVDQPQH	TRBD1	TRBV2	TRBJ1-5
ATSRERGATYEQY	.	TRBV15	TRBJ2-7
ASRMPAGTGGPSPLH	TRBD1	TRBV25-1	TRBJ1-6
ASSYSGQGLGEQY	TRBD1	TRBV6-5	TRBJ2-7
ASSYSKRFDSPLH	.	TRBV6-5	TRBJ1-6
ASSEAGSRGNSPLH	.	TRBV6-1	TRBJ1-6
ASSLGQATGKPQH	.	TRBV28	TRBJ1-5
ASSQPDRGNEQF	TRBD1	TRBV4-2	TRBJ2-1
ASSPGTGGEYEQY	TRBD1	TRBV19	TRBJ2-7
ASSPRQGSEQF	TRBD1	TRBV7-7	TRBJ2-1
ASSLMAAETQY	.	TRBV7-9	TRBJ2-5
ASSITGVGLRETQY	TRBD1	TRBV7-6	TRBJ2-5
ASSLAQGLETQY	.	TRBV7-2	TRBJ2-5
ASSHRTSGGALYEQY	TRBD2	TRBV27	TRBJ2-7
ASSGQTPRVAAF	.	TRBV7-9	TRBJ1-1
ASSPPRNTEAF	.	TRBV7-9	TRBJ1-1
ASSLEYRDSPLH	.	TRBV5-1	TRBJ1-6
ASSYQGAGVSYEQY	TRBD1	TRBV5-6	TRBJ2-7
AISAGQGVDGELF	TRBD1	TRBV10-3	TRBJ2-2
ASSYPGARVNEQF	.	TRBV28	TRBJ2-1
ASSQEKHYGNTIY	.	TRBV4-3	TRBJ1-3
ASSEYGTGQGGYT	TRBD1	TRBV25-1	TRBJ1-2
ASSQDFPSTDTQY	.	TRBV4-1	TRBJ2-3
AMRTGPNSPLH	TRBD1	TRBV10-3	TRBJ1-6
ASSLGGAMNTEAF	.	TRBV12-3/TRBV12-4	TRBJ1-1
ASSQAGGSNTEAF	TRBD1	TRBV3-1	TRBJ1-1
ASSSDGRSGNGYT	.	TRBV5-4	TRBJ1-2
ASSQGLADHYNEQF	TRBD2	TRBV7-8	TRBJ2-1
ATSTGTSGLEQY	.	TRBV5-1	TRBJ2-7
ASSLGDRIEKLF	.	TRBV7-9	TRBJ1-4
ASTEDGLGEQY	.	TRBV28	TRBJ2-7
ASSEFGQSTDTQY	.	TRBV25-1	TRBJ2-3
ASSPRGDGYT	.	TRBV6-2/TRBV6-3	TRBJ1-2
ASSYSMTGPLGIS	TRBD1	TRBV6-5	TRBJ1-2
ASSQPGTVPDTQY	TRBD1	TRBV14	TRBJ2-3
ASSFRVDTQY	.	TRBV12-3/TRBV12-4	TRBJ2-3